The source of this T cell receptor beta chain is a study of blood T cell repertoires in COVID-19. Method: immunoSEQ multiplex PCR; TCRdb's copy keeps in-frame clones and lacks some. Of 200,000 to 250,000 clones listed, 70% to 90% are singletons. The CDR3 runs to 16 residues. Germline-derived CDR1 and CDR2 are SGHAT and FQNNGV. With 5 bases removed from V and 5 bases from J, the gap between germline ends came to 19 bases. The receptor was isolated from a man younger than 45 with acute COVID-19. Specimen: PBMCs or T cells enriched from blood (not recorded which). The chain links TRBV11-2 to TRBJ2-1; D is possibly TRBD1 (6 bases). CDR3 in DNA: TGTGCCAGCAGCGGGAGAACAGGGAATCCTGACAATGAGCAGTTCTTC. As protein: CASSGRTGNPDNEQFF.